The 16 T cell receptor beta chains listed next were all sequenced from one sample in a study of chemoradiotherapy in HPV16-positive cancers. The data were produced by immunoSEQ multiplex PCR, yet TCRdb's version contains in-frame clones alone and is incomplete. The sample gives almost 4,500 clones, almost 90% of which show up once; approximately 3% is in the top ten. Sample collection was performed from a patient who underwent chemoradiotherapy. The source is a human donor with HPV-associated anogenital cancer.

The chain links TRBV11-2 to TRBJ1-1; D unclear. The CDR3 has 11 amino acids. V lost 0 bases and J 8 bases, leaving 4 bases between the germline ends. Germline assignment: CDR1 SGHAT and CDR2 FQNNGV. The CDR3 DNA is TGTGCCAGCAGCTTAGATGTGGAAGCTTTCTTT. It yields the protein CASSLDVEAFF.

The chain couples TRBV30 to TRBJ2-2; D is uncertain. V was trimmed by 0 bases and J by 10 bases, leaving 9 bases between them. Per the germline V gene, CDR1 is GTSNPN and CDR2 is SVGIG (reference sequence). The CDR3 is made up of 12 amino acids. The CDR3 spells CAWSVCPTELFF. CDR3 nucleotides: TGTGCCTGGAGTGTGTGTCCAACGGAGCTGTTTTTT.

This clone was recorded once. The rearrangement links TRBV25-1 to TRBJ1-2; maybe TRBD1 (5 bases). V was cut by 2 bases and J by 8 bases, with 9 bases left in between. There are 12 residues in the CDR3. Per germline, CDR1 MGHDK and CDR2 SYGVNS. CDR3 nucleotide sequence: TGTGCCAGCAGTGAAGGGGGTAACGGCTACACCTTC. The encoded protein is CASSEGGNGYTF.

J is TRBJ1-5 and V is TRBV28; maybe TRBD1 (5 bases). CDR1 and CDR2 (germline): MDHEN, SYDVKM. The V gene lost 4 bases and the J gene lost 3 bases, with 7 bases spanning the gap. The CDR3 sequence is 13 residues long. The CDR3 loop reads CASSWGSNQPQHF. CDR3 in DNA: TGTGCCAGCAGTTGGGGGTCCAATCAGCCCCAGCATTTT. Filled out from reference TRBV28 and TRBJ1-5, the complete variable domain reads DVKVTQSSRYLVKRTGEKVFLECVQDMDHENMFWYRQDPGLGLRLIYFSYDVKMKEKGDIPEGYSVSREKKERFSLILESASTNQTSMYLCASSWGSNQPQHFGDGTRLSIL.

V is TRBV6-1 and J is TRBJ2-1; a weak D match, TRBD2 (7 bases). This CDR3 is 13 amino acids long. Deletions cut 7 bases from V and 7 bases from J, with 14 bases between. Germline lookup yields CDR1 MNHNS and CDR2 SASEGT. The CDR3 DNA sequence: TGTGCCAGCACCGTAAGGGGGGGAAATGAGCAGTTCTTC. It codes for CASTVRGGNEQFF.

The chain carries TRBV25-1 and TRBJ2-1, with 11 bases aligning to TRBD2. The ends lost 2 bases at V and 3 bases at J; junction bases unmatched: 0. Germline assignment: CDR1 MGHDK and CDR2 SYGVNS. CDR3 length: 15 residues. The CDR3: CASSEGTSGYNEQFF. The CDR3, as DNA: TGTGCCAGCAGTGAAGGGACTAGCGGCTACAATGAGCAGTTCTTC.

The chain uses TRBV27 and TRBJ2-1; 11 nucleotides line up with TRBD2. The V gene's germline CDR1 is MNHEY and CDR2 SMNVEV (reference sequence). J gave up 7 bases and V 9 bases, and 5 bases lay outside the gene matches. The CDR3 is 13 amino acids. CDR3 sequence (DNA): TGTGCCAGTACTAGCGGGAGTGCAAATGAGCAGTTCTTC. Protein: CASTSGSANEQFF.

This chain uses TRBV19 with TRBJ2-2, with 7 nucleotides matching TRBD1. The CDR3 spans 16 residues. Per the germline V gene, CDR1 is LNHDA and CDR2 is SQIVND (reference sequence). The trim removed 1 base at V and 7 bases at J, leaving 9 bases unmatched. CDR3 residues: CASSIGRRQGGGELFF. CDR3 coding DNA: TGTGCCAGTAGTATAGGACGGAGACAGGGTGGCGGGGAGCTGTTTTTT.

The rearrangement links TRBV5-1 to TRBJ2-6; 10 bases are shared with TRBD1. This CDR3 is built from 19 residues. CDR1 and CDR2 (germline): SGHRS, YFSETQ. The trim removed 4 bases at V and 4 bases at J, leaving 14 bases unmatched. CDR3 sequence (DNA): TGCGCCAGCAGCGGAACCGGGACAGGGGTCTTGGGGGGGGCCAACGTCCTGACTTTC. Amino acid sequence: CASSGTGTGVLGGANVLTF.

The rearrangement uses TRBV19 and TRBJ2-5; no firm D call. Germline V lookup: CDR1 LNHDA, CDR2 SQIVND (reference sequence). The CDR3 contains 13 residues. V gave up 6 bases and J gave up 1 base, with 9 bases separating them. CDR3 loop: CASRRVPQETQYF. CDR3 coding DNA: TGTGCCAGTAGGCGAGTCCCCCAAGAGACCCAGTACTTC.

This clone was detected only once. The rearrangement uses TRBV29-1 and TRBJ1-2; tentatively, D is TRBD1 (6 bases). V was trimmed by 6 bases and J by 3 bases, leaving 11 bases between them. CDR3 length equals 12 residues. Germline V gives CDR1 SQVTM, CDR2 ANQGSEA. The CDR3 region is CSVLQGDYGYTF. In DNA, the CDR3 is TGCAGCGTACTACAGGGAGACTATGGCTACACCTTC.

This chain uses TRBV27 with TRBJ1-5; TRBD1 matches 8 bases. Germline CDR1 and CDR2: MNHEY and SMNVEV (reference sequence). V shed 6 bases, J shed 6 bases, and the junction held 10 bases outside the gene matches. The CDR3 is 15 amino acids. The CDR3 coding sequence is TGTGCCAGCAGCCCTACCAGGGGGCGCGGTCAGCCCCAGCATTTT. Its translation is CASSPTRGRGQPQHF.

Only a few counts were recorded for this clone. This rearrangement joins TRBV4-1 to TRBJ2-7; either TRBD1 or TRBD2 may supply D (5 bases each). The CDR3 runs to 15 residues. Germline-derived CDR1 and CDR2 are MGHRA and YSYEKL. Trimming cost V 1 base and J 4 bases, with 14 bases left between them. CDR3 region: CASSQVLDGGYEQYF. The CDR3 region has the DNA TGCGCCAGCAGCCAAGTTTTGGATGGGGGTTACGAGCAGTACTTC.

The CDR3 sequence: CASSSMGDRGGTEAFF. The DNA of the CDR3 is TGTGCCAGCAGCTCCATGGGTGACAGGGGAGGAACTGAAGCTTTCTTT. The chain links TRBV5-6 to TRBJ1-1; 8 positions match TRBD1. The junction had 12 bases not matched to a gene; V was cut back by 3 bases and J by 5 bases. In germline, CDR1 is SGHDT, CDR2 YYEEEE. The CDR3 consists of 16 residues.

This rearrangement joins TRBV7-3 to TRBJ2-1, with 8 nucleotides matching TRBD1. The CDR3 is 15 amino acids. J was trimmed by 6 bases and V by 5 bases; bases with no gene match: 9. The germline CDR1 and CDR2 sequences are SGHTA and FQGTGA. The CDR3 bases are TGTGCCAGCAGCCAGGCACCCACAGGGGGCAATGAGCAGTTCTTC. This translates into CASSQAPTGGNEQFF.

This clone was detected once. V is TRBV7-8 and J is TRBJ2-5; no reliable D call. Germline CDR1 SGHVS, CDR2 FQNEAQ. The ends were cut back, 3 bases at V and 4 bases at J, with 9 bases in the middle. This CDR3 has 13 amino acids. The CDR3 DNA reads TGTGCCAGCAGCTTGTTCCAGGTAGAGACCCAGTACTTC. It yields the protein CASSLFQVETQYF. Full variable domain (remainder filled in from reference TRBV7-8 and TRBJ2-5): GAGVSQSPRYKVAKRGQDVALRCDPISGHVSLFWYQQALGQGPEFLTYFQNEAQLDKSGLPSDRFFAERPEGSVSTLKIQRTQQEDSAVYLCASSLFQVETQYFGPGTRLLVL.